This passage covers 5 T cell receptor beta chains from one sample sequenced in a study of shared clonotypes between healthy human individuals. Data came from immunoSEQ multiplex PCR; TCRdb stores just in-frame clones and leaves some out. The sample has about 980,000 clones, approximately 76% seen once. The sample comprised memory CD4+ T cells sorted from blood. The subset here: CD45RA-negative fraction. These receptors were taken from a man younger than 30 in good health.

The rearrangement joins TRBV21-1 to TRBJ2-5; TRBD2 is taken as the D call from the table, unchecked against the DNA. TRBV21-1 is tagged as a pseudogene. The length of the CDR3 is 16 residues. CDR3 DNA: TGTGCCAGCAGCAAAGTAACGTCAGACTTCCAAGAGACCCAGTACTTC. The encoded protein is CASSKVTSDFQETQYF.

The rearrangement uses TRBV19 and TRBJ1-5; possibly TRBD1 for D (5 bases). The CDR3 spans 14 residues. Germline V gene lookup returns CDR1 LNHDA and CDR2 SQIVND (reference sequence). Between the trimmed V and J ends, which lost 5 bases and 2 bases, there was a span of 10 bases. In DNA form, the CDR3 reads TGTGCCAGTAGTGGGGGAAGGGGCAATCAGCCCCAGCATTTT. Its protein product is CASSGGRGNQPQHF.

The chain is built from TRBV4-1 and TRBJ1-6; a weak D match, TRBD1 (5 bases). V was clipped by 3 bases and J by 9 bases, with 18 bases between them. From germline, CDR1 is MGHRA and CDR2 YSYEKL. The CDR3 runs to 16 residues. The chain's CDR3 is CASSQDAQGMGSPLHF. The DNA of the CDR3 is TGCGCCAGCAGCCAGGATGCTCAGGGTATGGGTTCACCCCTCCACTTT.

About this clone: A read error may be the cause here, since a much bigger clone is one base away. The sample contains more than one DNA sequence encoding this CDR3. The chain joins TRBV10-3 to TRBJ2-3; 10 nucleotides match TRBD2. The germline CDR1 and CDR2 sequences are ENHRY and SYGVKD. V was clipped by 0 bases and J by 1 base; unmatched bases: 1. The CDR3 is 16 amino acids. CDR3 residues: CAISESGLAGTDTQYF. For the CDR3, the DNA is TGTGCCATCAGTGAGTCCGGACTAGCGGGCACAGATACGCAGTATTTT.

The rearrangement links TRBV2 to TRBJ2-2; D remains ambiguous. The CDR3 totals 15 residues. The germline V gene has CDR1 SNHLY and CDR2 FYNNEI. V was trimmed by 3 bases and J by 6 bases, leaving 14 bases between them. The CDR3 DNA sequence: TGTGCCAGCAGTGATTTACAGAGTACACCCGGGGAGCTGTTTTTT. The encoded protein is CASSDLQSTPGELFF.